This TCR beta chain was recorded in a study of ipilimumab plus nivolumab after autologous stem cell transplantation. A single count supports this clone. TCRdb's table, derived via immunoSEQ multiplex PCR, lists solely in-frame clones and lacks some. Seen here are about 84,000 clones, about 83% observed once, and the top ten hold approximately 2.2%. The CDR3 runs to 14 residues. Germline CDR1 reads MNHEY; CDR2 reads SVGAGI. The rearrangement joins TRBV6-5 to TRBJ2-3; 8 bases line up with TRBD2. The material was PBMCs, obtained in a trial of ipilimumab plus nivolumab as post-transplant consolidation. The TCR comes from a male donor with diffuse large B-cell lymphoma. This chain's CDR3 is CASRRGGSTDTQYF. CDR3 coding DNA: TGTGCTTCCCGCCGGGGGGGGAGCACAGATACGCAGTATTTT.